The 14 T cell receptor beta chains below all came from one sample that was sequenced in a study of PD-L1 blockade in urothelial cancer. Clones were read by immunoSEQ multiplex PCR, and TCRdb kept only the in-frame ones, dropping some. This sample has some 84,000 clones, with 82% found just once. This sample comprised PBMCs, obtained around atezolizumab (anti-PD-L1) treatment. The origin of the receptors is a man between 65 and 85 years old with urothelial cancer.

This clone has more than one count but fewer than ten. V and J are TRBV6-4 and TRBJ2-1; 10 bases are a match to TRBD2. The CDR3 sequence is 13 residues long. In germline, CDR1 is MRHNA, CDR2 SNTAGT. Losses at the gene ends were 9 bases for V and 9 bases for J; bases not matched to a gene: 8. CDR3 protein: CARRSGRATEQFF. The DNA for the CDR3 is TGTGCCAGGAGGAGCGGGAGGGCCACTGAGCAGTTCTTC.

This chain connects TRBV7-6 to TRBJ1-2; 10 nucleotides match TRBD1. Germline V gives CDR1 SGHVS, CDR2 FNYEAQ. Trimming took 5 bases from V and 5 from J; bases not matched to a gene: 2. CDR3 size: 13 residues. CDR3 sequence: CASSRGQGYGYTF. The DNA for the CDR3 is TGTGCCAGCAGCCGGGGACAGGGGTATGGCTACACCTTC.

The chain combines TRBV18 with TRBJ2-7; 9 nucleotides align to TRBD2. The CDR3 is 14 amino acids. The V gene's germline CDR1 is KGHSH and CDR2 LQKENI. The trim removed 3 bases at V and 3 bases at J, leaving 3 bases unmatched. CDR3 amino acids: CASSPGLAVYEQYF. CDR3 DNA sequence: TGTGCCAGCTCACCGGGACTAGCTGTCTACGAGCAGTACTTC.

The table lists this clone with a few counts. This chain links TRBV7-3 with TRBJ2-1; TRBD2 matches 12 bases. The length of the CDR3 is 16 residues. Germline V CDR1 and CDR2: SGHTA, FQGTGA. V trimming: 3 bases; J trimming: 4 bases; junction bases outside the gene matches: 4. The DNA for the CDR3 is TGTGCCAGCAGCTTTTCCGGGACTAGCGGGTACAATGAGCAGTTCTTC. This gives the protein CASSFSGTSGYNEQFF.

The chain has TRBV2 and TRBJ1-1; tentative D call: TRBD1 (6 bases). Deletions cut 6 bases from V and 3 bases from J, with 11 bases between. The CDR3 spans 13 residues. Germline assignment: CDR1 SNHLY and CDR2 FYNNEI. CDR3 residues: CASSLQGHTEAFF. CDR3 DNA sequence: TGTGCCAGCAGCCTACAGGGTCACACTGAAGCTTTCTTT.

CDR3 sequence reads: CASSLGGQGAGDTQYF. The CDR3 region has the DNA TGTGCCAGCAGCTTAGGGGGACAGGGGGCCGGAGATACGCAGTATTTT. The rearrangement links TRBV7-8 to TRBJ2-3; 12 nucleotides agree with TRBD1. The CDR3 contains 16 residues. Trimming at V came to 1 base and at J to 5 bases, leaving 4 bases not matched to a gene. Germline CDR1 SGHVS, CDR2 FQNEAQ.

A remark on this clone: The junction differs from germline at one of its ends, possibly a read error. CDR3 sequence: CAKSVRDTLHF. CDR3 in DNA: TGTGCCAAATCTGTCCGGGACACCCTACACTTC. This chain uses TRBV25-1 with TRBJ2-5, with D possibly TRBD1 on 6 matching bases. The CDR3 has 11 residues. Per the germline V gene, CDR1 is MGHDK and CDR2 is SYGVNS.

The chain links TRBV29-1 to TRBJ1-1, with D possibly TRBD1 on 5 matching bases. Germline V lookup: CDR1 SQVTM, CDR2 ANQGSEA. V shed 2 bases and J shed 5 bases, with 12 bases lying between them. The CDR3 consists of 13 residues. The CDR3 loop reads CSVEIGGGTEAFF. In DNA, the CDR3 is TGCAGCGTTGAAATCGGGGGTGGGACTGAAGCTTTCTTT.

The rearrangement joins TRBV13 to TRBJ2-3, with TRBD1 identical over 7 bases. This CDR3 region has 16 residues. Germline CDR1 is PRHDT and CDR2 is FYEKMQ (reference sequence). With V trimmed by 5 bases and J by 10 bases, 18 bases remained unmatched. CDR3 DNA sequence: TGTGCCAGCAGCCCCCCAAGGACAGGATCGCCTCGTCCGCAGTATTTT. Translation: CASSPPRTGSPRPQYF.

This chain joins TRBV5-5 and TRBJ2-7; TRBD1 matches at 8 bases. From germline, CDR1 is SGHKS and CDR2 YYEKEE (reference sequence). The CDR3 consists of 15 residues. V shed 4 bases, J shed 3 bases, and the junction held 9 bases outside the gene matches. CDR3 nucleotide sequence: TGTGCCAGCAGCGAGAGGACAGGGCCAGTCTACGAGCAGTACTTC. Its translation is CASSERTGPVYEQYF.

This chain links TRBV7-9 with TRBJ1-3, with D unclear. Trimming cost V 1 base and J 1 base, with 5 bases left between them. Germline assignment: CDR1 SEHNR and CDR2 FQNEAQ (reference sequence). The CDR3 consists of 14 residues. CDR3 in amino acids: CASSLVTSGNTIYF. CDR3 coding DNA: TGTGCCAGCAGCTTAGTAACATCTGGAAACACCATATATTTT.

The rearrangement joins TRBV5-4 to TRBJ2-6; perhaps TRBD1 as D (6 bases). The ends were cut back, 0 bases at V and 0 bases at J, with 10 bases in the middle. The CDR3 extends over 17 amino acids. Germline V gives CDR1 SGHNT, CDR2 YYREEE (reference sequence). The CDR3 region has the DNA TGTGCCAGCAGCTTGGCCACAGGGCACTCTGGGGCCAACGTCCTGACTTTC. Its translation is CASSLATGHSGANVLTF. The variable domain in full, with the rest retrieved from reference TRBV5-4 and TRBJ2-6, is ETGVTQSPTHLIKTRGQQVTLRCSSQSGHNTVSWYQQALGQGPQFIFQYYREEENGRGNFPPRFSGLQFPNYSSELNVNALELDDSALYLCASSLATGHSGANVLTFGAGSRLTVL.

The chain employs TRBV7-2 and TRBJ2-5; TRBD1 matches at 8 bases. Losses at the gene ends were 2 bases for V and 7 bases for J; bases not matched to a gene: 3. The CDR3 contains 13 residues. CDR1 and CDR2 (germline): SGHTA, FQGNSA. CDR3 in amino acids: CASSLQGARTQYF. The CDR3 nucleotides read TGTGCCAGCAGCTTACAGGGGGCGCGGACCCAGTACTTC.

This clone came up a few times. CDR3 sequence (DNA): TGTGCCAGCAGCCCGCGGACTAGCGGGAGGAGGGAGACCCAGTACTTC. It is translated as CASSPRTSGRRETQYF. This chain uses TRBV7-4 with TRBJ2-5; 14 positions match TRBD2. This CDR3 spans 16 amino acids. J was trimmed by 5 bases and V by 5 bases; bases with no gene match: 7. Germline values: CDR1 SGHVT, CDR2 SQSDAQ.